This entry is about one T cell receptor (beta chain). It lacks a known antigen. It has no much larger one-base neighbor in the sample; base qualities were not kept. These data belong to a study of shared clonotypes between healthy human individuals (dated by TCRdb to about 2020). Some background on the complete study: A few men and two women, aged 18 to 49 years, made up the cohort. Leukapheresis yielded between about 0.85 and 10 billion PBMCs per donor. For each donor, CD4 naive and CD4 memory were each run on three plates, CD8 naive on two plates, and CD8 memory on one plate. To increase sequencing depth and limit assay-specific biases, TCR repertoire library preparation and sequencing were carried out by different laboratories using diverse techniques. Blood TCR repertoires of five healthy adults were deeply sequenced to estimate repertoire size and the extent of clonotype sharing between individuals. Overall study outcomes, separate from this receptor: The small number of donors limited the genetic and exposure-history diversity represented. Sampling was restricted to blood, and TCR repertoires in tissues likely differ from the TCR repertoires found in blood. Rarefaction of sorted-subset datasets indicated incomplete sequencing despite the large sequencing depth. Around 5.4% of naive CD4, 3.5% of naive CD8, about 2.1% of memory CD4, and over 0.35% of memory CD8 clonotypes were shared across several donors. Higher generation probabilities were observed for clonotypes shared by all four sorted-subset donors than for non-shared clonotypes. Naive subsets generally had larger estimated clonotype richness than memory subsets did. Pairwise subsampling indicated that sequencing depth was expected to affect the degree of clonotype sharing among donors.

Healthy HIV-negative adults with no recently reported acute infections or vaccinations were included as donors. Only Caucasian adults living in Nashville, Tennessee, USA were represented among the donors. CD4+ T cells were enriched through magnetic negative selection, after which naive cells were positively selected on CD45RA and the remaining negative fraction served as the memory subset. After blood collection by leukapheresis, PBMCs were isolated using Ficoll-Histopaque density gradient centrifugation and then cryopreserved in the vapor phase of liquid nitrogen. Analytical flow cytometry was used to check the purity and quantity of each magnetically sorted T cell population. Each sorted fraction had its genomic DNA isolated and then quantified by UV absorbance on a Nanodrop 2000c. Using the deep immunoSEQ assay, TCR CDR3 regions were amplified from genomic DNA by multiplex PCR. Genomic DNA extracted from each cell subset was distributed evenly over all wells of several immunoSEQ 96-well plates, and each plate served as one replicate. Each replicate PCR for sorted subsets received about 210 ng genomic DNA, equal to roughly 33,000 T cell genomes. The purified libraries were quantified using a Qubit 3.0 fluorometer, sized with a Bioanalyzer 2100, and then quantified again using the KAPA Library Quantification kit. Each immunoSEQ 96-well plate was sequenced on its own single-read 150-cycle Illumina NextSeq 550 flow cell. The published analysis was carried out like this. Because only junctional sequences without quality scores were contained in the immunoSEQ output, filtering matching that applied to full-length reads could not be performed. Sequences were annotated with PyIR, a Python wrapper for IgBLAST v1.9, and V/J genes and CDR3 were assigned using IMGT germline references. Reads with weak V/J assignments (E-value above 1e-6), missing CDR3, stop codons, out-of-frame junctions, or ambiguous translated residues were removed. V3J clonotypes were defined as sequences sharing an identical inferred V gene, J gene, and CDR3 amino acid sequence. Percentage overlap between repertoires was computed as shared unique clonotypes divided by the size of the smaller repertoire. Three approaches were used to assess repertoire richness: RTK rarefaction, the Chao1 estimator, and Recon v2.1 estimates of unobserved clonotypes. OLGA was used to compute generation probabilities for all TCRbeta clonotypes that the gDNA method yielded from a few donors. This immuneACCESS table, as held by TCRdb, lists in-frame sequences with V and J called but not all clones. Of the missing ones, under half trace to an unresolved V gene in checked studies; the others have no known cause. D and trimming come from the DNA, and the V and J calls and clone size come from that table. The table for this sample lists 850,000 to 1,200,000 clones; about 70% of them were counted only once. The ten largest clones capture about 1.5% of the sample.

V and J are truncated by 5 bases and 1 base respectively, leaving an intervening sequence of 16 bases. Per the germline V gene (reference sequence), SEHNR is the CDR1 and FQNEAQ is the CDR2. The CDR3 runs 16 residues from the cysteine to the phenylalanine. Only the CDR3 DNA is retained, 48 bases long and in frame from the first base. This receptor was identified in a man aged 18-30 years in good health. The source material was memory CD4+ T cells sorted from blood. This specimen's cell subset or site label, per the study, means: CD45RA-negative fraction. The rearranged chain carries TRBV7-9 and TRBJ2-3; the D gene lacks a confident call. The CDR3 sequence is CASSKTGPSGTDTQYF. The nucleotide sequence reads as follows: TGTGCCAGCAGCAAAACGGGTCCCTCGGGCACAGATACGCAGTATTTT.